Sequencing of this TCR beta chain was carried out in a study of identical twins. This clonotype was seen a few times. The antigen is undetermined. All donors were healthy, and all were Caucasian. TCRdb recomputed calls from the 5' RACE reads with MiXCR, one row per CDR3 protein. The data contain some 500,000 distinct CDR3 sequences, 14% of them singletons. The CDR3 covers 13 residues. Deletions cut 10 bases from V and 6 bases from J, with 18 bases between. General observations from the study: The conclusions drew on cross-sectional statistical analysis instead of tracking the same donors.

This sample was also put to use in a study of yellow fever vaccine responses in identical twins. This second study notes: Twin vaccine T cell responses reportedly seemed partly convergent, partly personalized.

The V and J genes are TRBV12-3 or TRBV12-4 and TRBJ2-5; the D is unclear. Source material: CD4+ T cells sorted from blood. This receptor was identified in a woman aged 18-29 years in good health. CDR3 nucleotides: TGTGCCACCGGTGGGGTAGCCTTGCAGACCCAGTACTTC. This sequence encodes CATGGVALQTQYF.